This T cell receptor (beta chain) derives from a study of T cells in Graves' hyperthyroidism and ophthalmopathy (dated by TCRdb to about 2019). Regarding the complete study: Peripheral blood samples were taken at initial diagnosis, before any treatment was given. A discovery cohort of approximately 100 patients, approximately 45 with Graves' ophthalmopathy and approximately 57 with stable Graves' hyperthyroidism, was used to find distinguishing TCR V-J signatures. Prospective prediction of ophthalmopathy was tested in an independent validation cohort consisting of some 18 hyperthyroidism patients and over 15 patients who later progressed to ophthalmopathy. The approximately 100 discovery patients were divided at random into training and test sets in a 7:3 ratio. In six Graves' hyperthyroidism patients, the study also compared T-cell repertoires from thyroid tissue with T-cell repertoires from blood. Following sampling, methimazole starting at 30 mg daily was given to hyperthyroidism patients, and high-dose intravenous methylprednisolone was given to ophthalmopathy patients. The paper describes TCR Vbeta CDR3 sequencing of roughly 130 peripheral blood samples, made up of some 42 ophthalmopathy patients, around 78 hyperthyroidism patients and 17 progressor patients.

What the work shows at the level of the full study, not this receptor alone: Most expanded thyroid clonotypes (frequency above 0.001) were also detected in blood, a finding suggesting that blood repertoires may reflect thyroid immune responses. In cross-validation, a model built on a 13 V-J signature told ophthalmopathy apart from stable hyperthyroidism with 85% to 90% sensitivity and about 81% specificity, and in testing the same model reached 80%/75%. During validation, the model predicted progression to ophthalmopathy a median of around 6 months ahead of onset, with around 71% sensitivity and 72% to 80% specificity. No statistical method was used to set the sample size in advance, and investigators knew the group allocation.

As for this clonotype: This receptor's antigen is unknown. This may be a read error, as it is one base from a much larger clone.

The germline V gene supplies CDR1 MNHEY and CDR2 SVGEGT. The CDR3 covers 18 residues, taking in both the cysteine and the phenylalanine. The entry retains the CDR3 DNA only, 54 bases that are in frame from base 1. V is cut by 0 bases and J by 2 bases, and the space between the germline ends is 18 bases. Amplification of TCR beta CDR3 regions was carried out from RNA transcripts. For the first round of RT-PCR on the TCR CDR3, the HTBI primer set was used together with the Qiagen OneStep RT-PCR kit. Libraries were constructed in a second round of multiplex PCR, after which size selection and purification were carried out. Paired-end sequencing of the libraries was performed with 100 bp reads on an Illumina HiSeq2000. In the authors' own workflow: SOAPnuke was used to process the raw data, removing reads that contained adapters or uncalled bases, had a mean Phred below 15, or lacked an exact match to the constant primer or identifier. High-quality paired reads were merged using COPE v1.2.5, and each unique nucleotide sequence was defined as a clonotype. MiTCR v1.1 was used to align the clonotypes against IMGT TRBV, TRBD and TRBJ reference segments. The analysis was restricted to V-J combinations with a frequency above 0.0001, which together covered 99% to 99.2% of the repertoires. The TCS score was defined as the ratio of F50 (clonal expansion) to E x V (chaos), calculated using BLOSUM62-based TCRdist between CDR3 peptides within each V-J. Welch's t-statistics and random forest reduced fewer than 600 V-J features to roughly 13, which were used in a naive Bayes classifier (R e1071). TCRdb's own reprocessing of the public reads used fastp at Q25 and MiXCR and kept productive beta chains. Merged by CDR3 protein, the rows form single entries marked with the most common genes and DNA. The V and J calls and clone size come from TCRdb's table, not from the authors' own analysis. The sample includes 490,000 or so distinct CDR3 sequences, with 22% observed a single time. Roughly 49% of the sample comes from the top ten.

Ophthalmopathy patients had moderately to severely active disease, with a Clinical Activity Score of 3 or more, a NOSPECS grade of 4 or more, and a disease duration of less than 3 months. Any patient with an uncontrolled infection, another autoimmune disease, pregnancy or lactation was excluded. Diagnoses relied on clinical symptoms, serum thyroxine and TRAb, thyroid ultrasound and orbital computed tomography. PBMCs were isolated from 10 ml of fresh peripheral blood by Ficoll-Paque density gradient centrifugation. Total RNA was extracted with Trizol reagent, and quality was checked on an Agilent 2100 Bioanalyzer.

The TCR comes from a woman aged 70-85 years with Graves' ophthalmopathy. This chain is built from TRBV6-2 or TRBV6-3 and TRBJ2-3; the D gene identity is not certain. Sequencing was done on a sample of blood. The DNA sequence follows: TGTGCCAGCAGTTACTCATCCAAGGAGACCCTACACACAGATACGCAGTATTTT. Translated, this is CASSYSSKETLHTDTQYF.